The 23 T cell receptor beta chains reported below all come from one sample, sequenced in a study of PD-1 blockade in mismatch repair-deficient tumors. Some clones are missing from TCRdb's copy, which holds only in-frame ones; the method was immunoSEQ multiplex PCR. The sample lists fewer than 100,000 clones, 81% occurring once. This specimen consisted of peripheral blood, obtained 12 weeks after starting pembrolizumab. All receptors derive from an adult with mismatch repair-deficient cancer.

The chain has TRBV29-1 and TRBJ2-7; D perhaps matches TRBD1 (6 bases). The CDR3 extends over 13 amino acids. Germline CDR1 is SQVTM and CDR2 is ANQGSEA. Trimming removed 6 bases at V and 5 bases at J, with 17 bases between. CDR3 residues: CSVEDRNVHEQYF. The CDR3 DNA follows: TGCAGCGTCGAGGACAGAAACGTCCACGAGCAGTACTTC.

The rearrangement uses TRBV5-4 and TRBJ2-2; 12 positions agree with TRBD2. Trimming cost V 4 bases and J 5 bases; bases outside gene matches: 3. The CDR3 loop spans 15 amino acids. From germline, CDR1 is SGHNT and CDR2 YYREEE (reference sequence). CDR3 nucleotides: TGTGCCAGCAGCATGGGGACTAGCGGGACCGGGGAGCTGTTTTTT. This translates into CASSMGTSGTGELFF.

The rearrangement uses TRBV7-6 and TRBJ2-3; 7 positions agree with TRBD2. From germline, CDR1 is SGHVS and CDR2 FNYEAQ. The V and J ends lost 0 bases and 6 bases, in that order; junction bases with no gene match: 3. CDR3 length: 14 residues. CDR3 loop: CASSLARRGDTQYF. DNA of the CDR3: TGTGCCAGCAGCTTAGCGCGGCGGGGGGATACGCAGTATTTT.

The chain combines TRBV2 with TRBJ1-2; D uncertain. Germline CDR1 and CDR2: SNHLY and FYNNEI. With 6 bases removed from V and 2 bases from J, the gap between germline ends came to 7 bases. There are 12 residues in the CDR3. The DNA of the CDR3 is TGTGCCAGCAGCCCCGAAAACTATGGCTACACCTTC. Its protein is CASSPENYGYTF.

The V call is TRBV6-5, the J call TRBJ2-3; 8 nucleotides match TRBD2. This CDR3 region has 15 residues. V lost 6 bases to trimming and J lost 2 bases; unmatched junction nucleotides: 7. Germline V gives CDR1 MNHEY, CDR2 SVGAGI. CDR3 bases: TGTGCCAGCAGCCGCACAGCGGGGGACACAGATACGCAGTATTTT. Translated, it gives CASSRTAGDTDTQYF.

CDR3 sequence: CACGLGNEQFF. CDR3 coding DNA: TGTGCCTGCGGACTAGGCAATGAGCAGTTCTTC. The J gene is TRBJ2-1, the V gene TRBV6-1, with TRBD2 matching over 7 bases. Germline loops: CDR1 MNHNS, CDR2 SASEGT. V trimming: 11 bases; J trimming: 6 bases; junction bases outside the gene matches: 4. The CDR3 sequence is 11 residues long.

This clone was observed a single time. The chain has TRBV2 and TRBJ2-7; no clear D gene. CDR1 SNHLY and CDR2 FYNNEI come from the germline V gene. V was shortened by 2 bases and J by 5 bases, with 13 bases between the two germline ends. The CDR3 is 14 amino acids. The DNA of the CDR3 is TGTGCCAGCAGTGAACCATACCACCCCCACGAGCAGTACTTC. Residues: CASSEPYHPHEQYF.

The chain carries TRBV6-5 and TRBJ2-7; the D gene is possibly TRBD2 (5 bases). This CDR3 contains 13 residues. The V and J ends lost 8 bases and 3 bases respectively, with 14 bases between them. Germline loops: CDR1 MNHEY, CDR2 SVGAGI. CDR3 sequence (DNA): TGTGCCAGCCGGGATGACGTCGGCTACGAGCAGTACTTC. This translates into CASRDDVGYEQYF.

The rearrangement links TRBV7-8 to TRBJ2-1; D is possibly TRBD2 (6 bases). The CDR3 totals 13 residues. Trimming removed 3 bases from V and 8 bases from J, with 11 bases in between. Germline V gene data show CDR1 as SGHVS and CDR2 as FQNEAQ. In nucleotides, the CDR3 is TGTGCCAGCAGCTTGGACTACCTTTATGAGCAGTTCTTC. This sequence encodes CASSLDYLYEQFF.

V and J are TRBV5-1 and TRBJ2-1; 9 nucleotides match TRBD2. Germline V gene data show CDR1 as SGHRS and CDR2 as YFSETQ. V lost 3 bases, J lost 3 bases, and 4 bases stayed unmatched. CDR3 length: 15 amino acids. CDR3 sequence (DNA): TGCGCCAGCAGCTCCGGGACTAGCCTCTACAATGAGCAGTTCTTC. It encodes CASSSGTSLYNEQFF.

The genes are TRBV18 and TRBJ2-5; 9 positions agree with TRBD2. V was clipped by 3 bases and J by 3 bases; unmatched bases: 8. The CDR3 is 16 residues long. CDR1 is KGHSH and CDR2 is LQKENI in the germline V gene. DNA for the CDR3: TGTGCCAGCTCACCTAGTCTAGCGGGAATTGAAGAGACCCAGTACTTC. Its protein product is CASSPSLAGIEETQYF.

This clone showed up just once. The chain carries TRBV5-1 and TRBJ2-5; TRBD1 might be the D (7 bases). CDR3 size: 15 residues. V was pared by 4 bases and J by 2 bases, with 15 bases between. CDR1 SGHRS and CDR2 YFSETQ come from the germline V gene. The CDR3 loop reads CASSRGRGQQETQYF. The CDR3 bases are TGCGCCAGCAGCCGGGGGCGGGGACAGCAAGAGACCCAGTACTTC.

This chain's CDR3 is CASSLSNGGGTEAFF. The CDR3 DNA sequence: TGTGCCAGCAGCCTAAGTAACGGGGGGGGTACTGAAGCTTTCTTT. This rearrangement joins TRBV4-2 to TRBJ1-1; D is perhaps TRBD1 (5 bases). CDR1 LGHNA and CDR2 YNFKEQ come from the germline V gene. There are 15 residues in the CDR3. The V end was cut by 4 bases, the J end by 5 bases, with 17 bases between.

This clone has just a few counts. The chain recombines TRBV10-3 with TRBJ2-2, with D perhaps matching TRBD1 or TRBD2 (5 bases each). V was pared by 5 bases and J by 7 bases, with 11 bases between. The CDR3 covers 13 residues. CDR1 is ENHRY, CDR2 SYGVKD, per germline. CDR3 loop: CAISRDGLGELFF. The CDR3 DNA follows: TGTGCCATCAGTAGGGACGGCCTCGGGGAGCTGTTTTTT.

This chain uses TRBV9 with TRBJ2-2, with D perhaps TRBD2 (6 bases). Germline CDR1 reads SGDLS; CDR2 reads YYNGEE. Trimming took 0 bases from V and 1 from J, leaving 10 bases between them. The CDR3 covers 16 residues. This CDR3 is CASSVASEKNTGELFF. The CDR3 DNA is TGTGCCAGCAGCGTAGCTAGCGAAAAGAACACCGGGGAGCTGTTTTTT. The entire variable domain, with the rest obtained from reference TRBV9 and TRBJ2-2, is as follows: DSGVTQTPKHLITATGQRVTLRCSPRSGDLSVYWYQQSLDQGLQFLIQYYNGEERAKGNILERFSAQQFPDLHSELNLSSLELGDSALYFCASSVASEKNTGELFFGEGSRLTVL.

This chain joins TRBV6-5 and TRBJ1-4; D not certain. This CDR3 comprises 11 residues. Looked up from germline, CDR1 is MNHEY and CDR2 is SVGAGI. V dropped 5 bases and J dropped 8 bases, with 6 bases sitting between them. The CDR3 is CASSLAEKLFF. Here the CDR3 DNA reads TGTGCCAGCAGTCTCGCCGAAAAACTGTTTTTT.

CDR3 bases: TGCGCCAGCAGCCAAGATCCCCTTCCTCCCGGGGAGCTGTTTTTT. Amino acid sequence: CASSQDPLPPGELFF. The chain couples TRBV4-3 to TRBJ2-2; no definite D call. The V end was cut by 0 bases, the J end by 6 bases, with 11 bases between. Germline V CDR1 and CDR2: LGHNA, YSLEER. The length of the CDR3 is 15 residues.

In this sample, this clone turned up a few times. The chain joins TRBV6-5 to TRBJ2-7, with D perhaps TRBD1 (5 bases). V shed 7 bases and J shed 5 bases, with 9 bases lying between them. The CDR3 is 11 residues long. Germline V gene sequence: CDR1 MNHEY, CDR2 SVGAGI. Written as DNA, the CDR3 is TGTGCCAGCAAGGGGTTCCACGAGCAGTACTTC. The encoded protein is CASKGFHEQYF.

The chain joins TRBV10-3 to TRBJ2-7; tentatively, D is TRBD1 (5 bases). Germline V CDR1 and CDR2: ENHRY, SYGVKD. This CDR3 has 14 amino acids. Deletions cut 2 bases from V and 2 bases from J, with 10 bases between. As DNA, the CDR3 is TGTGCCATCAGTGAGAGGCAGGGTACCTACGAGCAGTACTTC. Translating gives CAISERQGTYEQYF.

This rearrangement joins TRBV7-3 to TRBJ1-2; the match to TRBD1 covers 7 bases. Per germline, CDR1 SGHTA and CDR2 FQGTGA. The CDR3 has 15 residues. Trimming cost V 1 base and J 2 bases; bases outside gene matches: 4. CDR3 sequence: CASSLNSGGNYGYTF. CDR3 sequence (DNA): TGTGCCAGCAGCTTAAATTCAGGGGGAAACTATGGCTACACCTTC.

This chain uses TRBV5-7 with TRBJ2-7, with 8 bases aligning to TRBD1. TRBV5-7 is reported as an ORF; its role is uncertain. V dropped 5 bases and J dropped 3; count of bases not matched to a gene: 19. This CDR3 is built from 18 residues. CDR3 protein: CASSQSSVQGGARYEQYF. In DNA form, the CDR3 reads TGTGCCAGCAGTCAAAGCTCGGTACAGGGGGGCGCACGCTACGAGCAGTACTTC.

V and J are TRBV12-5 and TRBJ2-3, with TRBD1 matching 8 bases. V trimming: 6 bases; J trimming: 0 bases; junction bases outside the gene matches: 2. The CDR3 length is 14 residues. Germline V gene sequence: CDR1 LGHNT, CDR2 FRNRAP. CDR3 bases: TGTGCTAGTGGACGGACAGGGAGCACAGATACGCAGTATTTT. Its translation is CASGRTGSTDTQYF.

The V call is TRBV19, the J call TRBJ2-5; no definite D call. CDR1 LNHDA and CDR2 SQIVND come from the germline V gene (reference sequence). V gave up 3 bases and J gave up 5 bases, with 13 bases separating them. The CDR3 length is 14 residues. CDR3 amino acids: CASSIRWSMETQYF. CDR3 nucleotides: TGTGCCAGTAGTATCCGGTGGTCTATGGAGACCCAGTACTTC.